Given below is one T cell receptor beta chain in context. Its matching antigen is unknown. The data were obtained in a study of chemoradiotherapy in HPV16-positive cancers. Study observations and caveats: HPV-specific T cells were functionally defined from only a couple of HPV16-positive patients.

Germline assignment: CDR1 KGHSH and CDR2 LQKENI. This CDR3 has 12 amino acids. V was trimmed by 1 base and J by 3 bases, leaving 1 base between them. Sequencing used immunoSEQ multiplex PCR; TCRdb keeps in-frame clones, though not all of them. The data show roughly 16,000 clones, roughly 73% seen once. The sequence came from a human donor with HPV-associated anogenital cancer. V usage is TRBV18 and J usage is TRBJ2-1; the D is unclear. The sample was gathered from a patient who underwent chemoradiotherapy. The CDR3 coding sequence is TGTGCCAGCTCACCACTCTACAATGAGCAGTTCTTC. As protein: CASSPLYNEQFF.